A few counts support the clone carrying this T cell receptor beta chain. Antigen: not known. This record belongs to a study of CD4+ T cells in melanoma. Findings and caveats of the study: Reportedly, melanoma neoantigen-specific CD4+ T cells showed varied differentiation states. CD8+ T cell, macrophage and B cell function reportedly correlated with neoantigen-specific CD4+ T cells.

Germline V gene sequence: CDR1 SGHTA, CDR2 FQGNSA. V gave up 6 bases and J gave up 7 bases; unmatched junction bases: 15. This CDR3 comprises 15 residues. The method was immunoSEQ multiplex PCR; TCRdb's version includes in-frame clones alone and lacks a portion of them. The sample lists about 110,000 clones, about 92% occurring once. The clonotype comes from a human donor with melanoma. This chain joins TRBV7-2 and TRBJ2-7; 7 bases fit TRBD2. Sequencing input: peripheral blood. The CDR3 here is CASRRDGRGTGEQYF. CDR3 in DNA: TGTGCCAGCAGACGTGATGGGAGGGGCACGGGGGAGCAGTACTTC.